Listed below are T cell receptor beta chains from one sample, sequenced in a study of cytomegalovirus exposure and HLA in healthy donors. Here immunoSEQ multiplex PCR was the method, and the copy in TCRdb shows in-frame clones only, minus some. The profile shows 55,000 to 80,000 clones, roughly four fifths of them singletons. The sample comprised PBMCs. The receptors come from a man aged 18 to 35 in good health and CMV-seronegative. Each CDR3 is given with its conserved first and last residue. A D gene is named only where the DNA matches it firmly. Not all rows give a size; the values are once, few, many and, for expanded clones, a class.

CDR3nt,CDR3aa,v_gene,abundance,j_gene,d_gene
TGCGCCAGCAGCCAAGATCCGGGCAGGGGACAGCCCCAGCATTTT,CASSQDPGRGQPQHF,TRBV4-1,.,TRBJ1-5,.
TGTGCCAGCGTACGACCCGGACAGATACTAAGCCAAGATTATGGCTACACCTTC,CASVRPGQILSQDYGYTF,TRBV2,.,TRBJ1-2,.
TGTGCCAGCAGTTCCCTAGCGGGATTGACCTACGAGCAGTACTTC,CASSSLAGLTYEQYF,TRBV27,.,TRBJ2-7,TRBD2
TGTGCCAGCACCCGAAGCGAACAAGAGACCCAGTACTTC,CASTRSEQETQYF,TRBV9,.,TRBJ2-5,.
TGCGCCAGCAGCTTGGTTGGGGGGGTCACCGGGGAGCTGTTTTTT,CASSLVGGVTGELFF,TRBV5-1,.,TRBJ2-2,TRBD2
TGTGCCAGCAGTTACCAGGGGTGGACTGAAGCTTTCTTT,CASSYQGWTEAFF,TRBV6-5,.,TRBJ1-1,.
TGCGCCAGCCGGGCAGGGGCCACAGATACGCAGTATTTT,CASRAGATDTQYF,TRBV10-1,.,TRBJ2-3,.
TGTGCCAGCAGCTATAGGACAGGGACTGAAGCTTTCTTT,CASSYRTGTEAFF,TRBV7-6,.,TRBJ1-1,TRBD1
TGTGCCAGCAGGAGGTATGACAGCTCCTACGAGCAGTACTTC,CASRRYDSSYEQYF,TRBV2,.,TRBJ2-7,.
TGTGCCAGCAGGATGATGGGACAGGGGGCGCACTACGAGCAGTACTTC,CASRMMGQGAHYEQYF,TRBV7-2,.,TRBJ2-7,TRBD1
TGTGCCAGCAGCTTAGATGAAAAACTGTTTTTT,CASSLDEKLFF,TRBV6-6,.,TRBJ1-4,.
TGTGCCACCAGCAGACCCCGCGGGGGGCCCAACACAGATACGCAGTATTTT,CATSRPRGGPNTDTQYF,TRBV15,.,TRBJ2-3,TRBD2
TGTGCCAGCAGCGCCCACCGGGACACTGAAGCTTTCTTT,CASSAHRDTEAFF,TRBV4-2,.,TRBJ1-1,.
TGTGCCAGCAGCTCACCCGAGGGGGGGCCCTATGGCTACACCTTC,CASSSPEGGPYGYTF,TRBV13,.,TRBJ1-2,.
TGCGCCAGGAAAAGCTCATCCAGGGATGGGTTACAACCCTACAATGAGCAGTTCTTC,CARKSSSRDGLQPYNEQFF,TRBV23-1,.,TRBJ2-1,.
TGCAGCGTTGATCACAGGGGCGGGGGGGAGACCCAGTACTTC,CSVDHRGGGETQYF,TRBV29-1,.,TRBJ2-5,.
TGTGCCAGCAGCCCCTCAGCGGGAGGTTTCTCTGGGGCCAACGTCCTGACTTTC,CASSPSAGGFSGANVLTF,TRBV28,.,TRBJ2-6,TRBD2
TGTGCCAGCAGTGACGACAGGGATGTCAATGAGCAGTTCTTC,CASSDDRDVNEQFF,TRBV6-4,few,TRBJ2-1,TRBD1
TGTGCCAGCAAGTTGGGGCCCGGGGAGCTGTTTTTT,CASKLGPGELFF,TRBV25-1,.,TRBJ2-2,.
TGTGCCAGCAGCTTAGCGCAGAACATGGCCCAGCATTTT,CASSLAQNMAQHF,TRBV11-1,.,TRBJ1-5,.
TGCGCCAGCAGCGGGGGGAGATATCGCTCTGGGGCCAACGTCCTGACTTTC,CASSGGRYRSGANVLTF,TRBV5-1,.,TRBJ2-6,.
TGCGCCAGCAGCCAGGGGGGTTGGGGTGACACTGAAGCTTTCTTT,CASSQGGWGDTEAFF,TRBV4-3,.,TRBJ1-1,.
TGTGCCAGTAGTATGGGACAGGGTTTTGTCGATACGCAGTATTTT,CASSMGQGFVDTQYF,TRBV19,.,TRBJ2-3,TRBD1
TGTGCCAGTAGTATAGGCACAGGGTCTAACTATGGCTACACCTTC,CASSIGTGSNYGYTF,TRBV19,.,TRBJ1-2,.
TGTGCCAGCTATGGACAGTCGAACACCGGGGAGCTGTTTTTT,CASYGQSNTGELFF,TRBV6-1,.,TRBJ2-2,.
TGTGCCACCTTGGACAGAACCTACGAGCAGTACTTC,CATLDRTYEQYF,TRBV6-5,.,TRBJ2-7,.
TGTGCCAGCAGCCCCCCCGCCACATTAAAAGGGGATGGCTACACCTTC,CASSPPATLKGDGYTF,TRBV7-2,.,TRBJ1-2,.
TGTGCCAGCTCATTAGGAGCTAGCTCCTACAATGAGCAGTTCTTC,CASSLGASSYNEQFF,TRBV18,.,TRBJ2-1,.
TGTGCTAGTGGTATCCCTATGACAGGGCTCACTGAAGCTTTCTTT,CASGIPMTGLTEAFF,TRBV12-5,.,TRBJ1-1,TRBD1
TGTGCCAGCAGGAGACATGATCTACAAGAGACCCAGTACTTC,CASRRHDLQETQYF,TRBV6-5,.,TRBJ2-5,.
TGTGCCAGCAGCGGGTCGGAACGACAGCTCGGCGAGCAGTACTTC,CASSGSERQLGEQYF,TRBV2,few,TRBJ2-7,.
TGTGCCAGCAGCCTCGGACTAGCGGGTGACTACGAGCAGTACTTC,CASSLGLAGDYEQYF,TRBV7-6,.,TRBJ2-7,TRBD2
TGCGCCAGCAGCCAGACGGGACAGGGACAACAAGAGACCCAGTACTTC,CASSQTGQGQQETQYF,TRBV4-1,once,TRBJ2-5,TRBD1
TGTGCCAGCAGCGTAGGTATCGACATTTACTATGGCTACACCTTC,CASSVGIDIYYGYTF,TRBV9,.,TRBJ1-2,.
TGTGCCAGCAGTAAGGACAGGGTGGACACTGAAGCTTTCTTT,CASSKDRVDTEAFF,TRBV6-5,few,TRBJ1-1,TRBD1
TGTGCCAGCAGCCCCGACAGGGACGAGCAGTACTTC,CASSPDRDEQYF,TRBV9,.,TRBJ2-7,TRBD1
TGTGCCAACCACCGGGACAGGAACACCGGGGAGCTGTTTTTT,CANHRDRNTGELFF,TRBV7-9,once,TRBJ2-2,TRBD1
TGTGCCAGTACCTCCGGGCTGGGGGGTTTCTATGGCTACACCTTC,CASTSGLGGFYGYTF,TRBV19,.,TRBJ1-2,.